Listed here are 16 T cell receptor beta chains from one sample, sequenced in a study of blood T cell repertoires in COVID-19. The table came from immunoSEQ multiplex PCR; TCRdb's copy has only in-frame clones and leaves some out. The table has 100,000 to 150,000 clones, 65% to 90% seen once. Sequencing was done on a sample of peripheral blood. These receptors were collected from a human donor in a cohort sampled during active COVID-19.

The J gene is TRBJ1-5, the V gene TRBV3-1 (or the pseudogene TRBV3-2); 7 bases are shared with TRBD1. CDR3 length: 14 residues. Losses at the gene ends were 2 bases for V and 7 bases for J; bases not matched to a gene: 5. CDR1 is LGHDT, CDR2 YNNKEL, per germline (reference sequence). CDR3 nucleotide sequence: TGTGCCAGCAGCCAAACAGGGGAAGGGCAGCCCCAGCATTTT. It encodes CASSQTGEGQPQHF.

The CDR3 nucleotides read TGCGCCAGCAGCCAGGGACTCGCACAAACCTACGAGCAGTACTTC. This codes for CASSQGLAQTYEQYF. The V call is TRBV4-1, the J call TRBJ2-7; D is possibly TRBD2 (6 bases). V lost 3 bases and J lost 2, with 14 bases in between. The CDR3 loop spans 15 amino acids. The germline V gene encodes CDR1 MGHRA and CDR2 YSYEKL.

This chain uses TRBV19 with TRBJ2-5; D is perhaps TRBD2 (6 bases). Germline CDR1 LNHDA, CDR2 SQIVND (reference sequence). The CDR3 is 14 amino acids. Between the trimmed V and J ends, which lost 4 bases and 7 bases, there was a span of 16 bases. The DNA of the CDR3 is TGTGCCAGTAGTACTGGGACTGGAGTCAGGACCCAGTACTTC. Translated, it gives CASSTGTGVRTQYF.

The chain has TRBV5-1 and TRBJ2-1; 7 nucleotides agree with TRBD2. The CDR3 covers 18 residues. The germline V gene encodes CDR1 SGHRS and CDR2 YFSETQ. The trim removed 5 bases at V and 3 bases at J, leaving 17 bases unmatched. The CDR3 spells CASRYPGLPTSNYNEQFF. The CDR3 DNA sequence: TGCGCCAGCAGGTACCCGGGACTACCCACCTCCAACTACAATGAGCAGTTCTTC.

The genes are TRBV5-6 and TRBJ2-5; 8 bases fit TRBD2. V was clipped by 1 base and J by 5 bases; unmatched bases: 4. Germline V gene data show CDR1 as SGHDT and CDR2 as YYEEEE. The CDR3 length is 14 residues. CDR3 sequence: CASSLLAGLETQYF. CDR3 bases: TGTGCCAGCAGCTTGTTAGCGGGGTTGGAGACCCAGTACTTC. Full variable domain (outside the CDR3, taken from reference TRBV5-6 and TRBJ2-5): DAGVTQSPTHLIKTRGQQVTLRCSPKSGHDTVSWYQQALGQGPQFIFQYYEEEERQRGNFPDRFSGHQFPNYSSELNVNALLLGDSALYLCASSLLAGLETQYFGPGTRLLVL.

The chain uses TRBV7-9 and TRBJ2-1; 7 positions match TRBD2. The J segment lost 9 bases and the V segment lost 5 bases, leaving 13 bases of the junction unmatched. Looked up from germline, CDR1 is SEHNR and CDR2 is FQNEAQ (reference sequence). The CDR3 is made up of 15 amino acids. CDR3 DNA: TGTGCCAGCAGCAGTTATGACGGGGGGTTTAGTGAGCAGTTCTTC. The encoded protein is CASSSYDGGFSEQFF.

J is TRBJ2-1 and V is TRBV3-1 (or the pseudogene TRBV3-2), with a weak D call TRBD2 (5 bases). V lost 0 bases and J lost 4, with 13 bases in between. This CDR3 has 16 residues. Germline CDR1 is LGHDT and CDR2 is YNNKEL (reference sequence). The CDR3 loop reads CASSQDRASLYNEQFF. The CDR3 DNA sequence: TGTGCCAGCAGCCAAGATCGGGCTAGCTTGTACAATGAGCAGTTCTTC.

This clone was counted a few times. The V and J genes are TRBV6-1 and TRBJ1-2; D is possibly TRBD1 (6 bases). The germline V gene encodes CDR1 MNHNS and CDR2 SASEGT. V lost 0 bases to trimming and J lost 6 bases, with 11 bases between them. The CDR3 length is 14 residues. CDR3 nucleotides: TGTGCCAGCAGTGAAGCGGGGGGGCGGGATGGCTACACCTTC. It yields the protein CASSEAGGRDGYTF.

The chain joins TRBV5-5 to TRBJ1-4; TRBD1 matches at 7 bases. V gave up 5 bases and J gave up 0 bases; unmatched junction bases: 19. This CDR3 comprises 20 residues. CDR1 is SGHKS, CDR2 YYEKEE, per germline (reference sequence). DNA of the CDR3: TGTGCCAGCAGGGAAGGTGGTCGGACAGGTGGCCTTGCAACTAATGAAAAACTGTTTTTT. The encoded protein is CASREGGRTGGLATNEKLFF. Together with reference TRBV5-5 and TRBJ1-4, the CDR3 gives the full variable domain: DAGVTQSPTHLIKTRGQQVTLRCSPISGHKSVSWYQQVLGQGPQFIFQYYEKEERGRGNFPDRFSARQFPNYSSELNVNALLLGDSALYLCASREGGRTGGLATNEKLFFGSGTQLSVL.

The gene calls are TRBV7-2 and TRBJ2-3; TRBD1 matches 7 bases. The ends lost 5 bases at V and 4 bases at J; junction bases unmatched: 12. CDR3 length: 16 amino acids. Germline V lookup: CDR1 SGHTA, CDR2 FQGNSA. The CDR3 DNA reads as TGTGCCAGCAGCCTTCAGACAGGGTCTCTCGCAGATACGCAGTATTTT. Its translation: CASSLQTGSLADTQYF.

The rearrangement uses TRBV19 and TRBJ1-2, with D unresolved. Germline-derived CDR1 and CDR2 are LNHDA and SQIVND (reference sequence). V lost 4 bases and J lost 4, with 10 bases in between. The CDR3 runs 13 residues. The CDR3 coding sequence is TGTGCCAGTAGTACCGCCAGGTTCTATGGCTACACCTTC. Translation: CASSTARFYGYTF. The variable domain in full, completed from reference TRBV19 and TRBJ1-2, reads DGGITQSPKYLFRKEGQNVTLSCEQNLNHDAMYWYRQDPGQGLRLIYYSQIVNDFQKGDIAEGYSVSREKKESFPLTVTSAQKNPTAFYLCASSTARFYGYTFGSGTRLTVV.

The rearrangement links TRBV6-5 to TRBJ1-3; D is uncertain. This CDR3 comprises 15 residues. The germline gives CDR1 MNHEY, CDR2 SVGAGI. The germline V and J ends were trimmed by 6 bases and 2 bases, with 14 bases remaining between them. Here the CDR3 reads CASRDLVGAGNTIYF. CDR3 DNA: TGTGCCAGCAGAGACCTGGTCGGGGCTGGAAACACCATATATTTT.

This clone was detected only once. V usage is TRBV10-2 and J usage is TRBJ2-3; 8 bases map to TRBD1. V shed 10 bases, J shed 4 bases, and the junction held 19 bases outside the gene matches. Germline-derived CDR1 and CDR2 are WSHSY and SAAADI. The CDR3 is 17 amino acids. This CDR3 is CATLDRTGWNFADTQYF. CDR3 coding DNA: TGCGCCACCCTAGACAGGACAGGGTGGAATTTTGCAGATACGCAGTATTTT.

This clone was recorded a few times. V usage is TRBV6-2 or TRBV6-3 and J usage is TRBJ1-3; D might be TRBD1 (6 bases). Germline V gene lookup returns CDR1 MNHEY and CDR2 SVGEGT. Trimming took 6 bases from V and 0 from J, leaving 12 bases between them. The CDR3 length is 15 residues. In nucleotides, the CDR3 is TGTGCCAGCAGCCCGACAGGAAACTCTGGAAACACCATATATTTT. It is translated as CASSPTGNSGNTIYF.

This rearrangement joins TRBV6-5 to TRBJ1-2; D gene ambiguous. The germline V and J ends were trimmed by 6 bases and 4 bases, with 18 bases remaining between them. CDR3 size: 15 residues. Germline CDR1 reads MNHEY; CDR2 reads SVGAGI. CDR3 nucleotide sequence: TGTGCCAGCAGGTTGAGGGAGGCCTATGCCTATGGCTACACCTTC. Translation: CASRLREAYAYGYTF.

This clone showed up just once. The rearrangement links TRBV6-5 to TRBJ1-4, with D unclear. Germline assignment: CDR1 MNHEY and CDR2 SVGAGI. This CDR3 has 14 amino acids. V dropped 2 bases and J dropped 7 bases, with 11 bases sitting between them. The DNA for the CDR3 is TGTGCCAGCAGTTACGGCAGTGCGGGTGAAAAACTGTTTTTT. The encoded protein is CASSYGSAGEKLFF.